The entry below gives a single T cell receptor beta chain sequence along with its context. Its cognate antigen is unknown. Patients with a history of autoimmune disease or on systemic immunosuppression were excluded. These data come from a study of OX40 agonist ivuxolimab in advanced cancers. Whole-study results and caveats: Low normalized clonal expansion also occurred in some nonresponding patients. At 0.1 to 3.0 mg/kg, clonal expansion of CD4+ and CD8+ blood T cells had occurred by week 6.

Data came from immunoSEQ multiplex PCR; TCRdb stores just in-frame clones and leaves some out. The table shows about 70,000 clones, with approximately 90% occurring only once. This TCR came from an adult with an advanced solid tumor such as melanoma, head and neck, liver or kidney cancer. The sequenced sample was CD4+ or CD8+ T cells sorted from blood, obtained in a trial of the OX40 agonist ivuxolimab.

The DNA of the CDR3 is TGTGCCAGCAGCTATGGACAGGCGACTTTTGCGAATGAAAAACTGTTTTTT. It is translated as CASSYGQATFANEKLFF. This chain links TRBV7-9 with TRBJ1-4; 7 positions agree with TRBD1. The J segment lost 5 bases and the V segment lost 4 bases, leaving 13 bases of the junction unmatched. The length of the CDR3 is 17 residues. In germline, CDR1 is SEHNR, CDR2 FQNEAQ (reference sequence).